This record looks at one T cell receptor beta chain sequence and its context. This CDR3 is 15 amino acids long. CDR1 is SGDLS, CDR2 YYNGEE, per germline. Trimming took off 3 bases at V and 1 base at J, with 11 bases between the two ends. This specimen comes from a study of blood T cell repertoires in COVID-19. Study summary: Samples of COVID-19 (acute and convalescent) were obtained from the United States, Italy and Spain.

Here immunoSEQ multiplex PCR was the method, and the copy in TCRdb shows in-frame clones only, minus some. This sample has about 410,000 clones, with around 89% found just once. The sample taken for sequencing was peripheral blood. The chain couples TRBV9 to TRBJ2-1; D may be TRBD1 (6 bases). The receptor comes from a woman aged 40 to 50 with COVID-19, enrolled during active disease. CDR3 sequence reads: CASSGTVVSYNEQFF. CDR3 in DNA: TGTGCCAGCAGCGGGACAGTTGTTTCCTACAATGAGCAGTTCTTC.